Below, 19 T cell receptor beta chains from the same sample are listed, as sequenced in a study of vaccination and CD4 T cells after COVID-19. Cultured CD4+ T cell DNA was sequenced using the Oncomine TCR Beta short-read assay. TCRdb reprocessed the PCR reads via MiXCR and lists one record per CDR3 protein. This sample has some 16,000 distinct CDR3 sequences, with around 53% found just once. The treatment is: roughly 11-day PBMC culture with coronavirus spike peptide pools or control peptides (ViraFEST assay). No antigen is known for these receptors. The sequenced material came from CD4+ T cells from blood, cultured in vitro. These receptors all come from a human donor who had recovered from COVID-19.

This clonotype has only one observation. The chain is built from TRBV15 and TRBJ2-3, with TRBD2 as a possible D gene (6 bases). The CDR3 loop spans 15 amino acids. Germline V CDR1 and CDR2: LNHNV, YYDKDF (reference sequence). The V and J ends lost 8 bases and 3 bases respectively, with 18 bases between them. For the CDR3, the DNA is TGTGCCACCTCTGGGTCGGGAGTACGGACAGATACGCAGTATTTT. It specifies CATSGSGVRTDTQYF. The whole variable domain, remainder taken from reference TRBV15 and TRBJ2-3, is DAMVIQNPRYQVTQFGKPVTLSCSQTLNHNVMYWYQQKSSQAPKLLFHYYDKDFNNEADTPDNFQSRRPNTSFCFLDIRSPGLGDTAMYLCATSGSGVRTDTQYFGPGTRLTVL.

V is TRBV6-5 and J is TRBJ2-7, with D perhaps matching TRBD1 (5 bases). The CDR3 sequence is 17 residues long. Deletions cut 0 bases from V and 0 bases from J, with 15 bases between. From germline, CDR1 is MNHEY and CDR2 SVGAGI. For the CDR3, the DNA is TGTGCCAGCAGTTACTCGTTCGGGCAGGGAACCTCCTACGAGCAGTACTTC. Translated: CASSYSFGQGTSYEQYF.

This chain links TRBV10-3 with TRBJ2-7, with 11 bases identical to TRBD1. Trimming removed 6 bases from V and 2 bases from J; junction bases left unmatched: 6. Germline V gene lookup returns CDR1 ENHRY and CDR2 SYGVKD. The CDR3 has 15 residues. Here the CDR3 DNA reads TGTGCCATCAGGATGGGGGACAGGGGGACCTACGAGCAGTACTTC. Residues: CAIRMGDRGTYEQYF.

The J gene is TRBJ1-5, the V gene TRBV11-2; 7 nucleotides align to TRBD1. The V segment lost 5 bases and the J segment 7 bases; nucleotides outside the gene matches: 11. This CDR3 is 15 amino acids long. Germline V gene sequence: CDR1 SGHAT, CDR2 FQNNGV. CDR3 nucleotides: TGTGCCAGCAGCCCTTACGGGACAGTCTCCCAGCCCCAGCATTTT. Its protein product is CASSPYGTVSQPQHF.

The CDR3 sequence is CASSDSGRVSQETQYF. Here the CDR3 DNA reads TGTGCCAGCAGTGACTCAGGGAGGGTTAGTCAAGAGACCCAGTACTTC. The J gene is TRBJ2-5, the V gene TRBV6-1; 7 nucleotides match TRBD2. The germline CDR1 and CDR2 sequences are MNHNS and SASEGT. J was trimmed by 2 bases and V by 3 bases; bases with no gene match: 9. This CDR3 spans 16 amino acids.

The DNA of the CDR3 is TGTGCCAGCAGCCCGAACAGGGGGCGCACAACGGAGACCCAGTACTTC. This encodes CASSPNRGRTTETQYF. This chain connects TRBV14 to TRBJ2-5, with 9 bases matching TRBD1. This CDR3 has 16 amino acids. Per germline, CDR1 SGHDN and CDR2 FVKESK. V lost 4 bases to trimming and J lost 5 bases; unmatched junction nucleotides: 11.

V usage is TRBV6-1 and J usage is TRBJ2-7, with D possibly matching TRBD2 (5 bases). The CDR3 is made up of 17 amino acids. Per germline, CDR1 MNHNS and CDR2 SASEGT. V was trimmed by 6 bases and J by 3 bases, leaving 24 bases between them. CDR3 in DNA: TGTGCCAGCAGCACACCCGACGAGGGCTATAGGGACTACGAGCAGTACTTC. Translation gives CASSTPDEGYRDYEQYF.

This clonotype occurred a few times. The CDR3 spells CSARVIGVQTQYF. The CDR3 region has the DNA TGCAGTGCTAGAGTGATAGGGGTACAGACCCAGTACTTC. V and J are TRBV20-1 and TRBJ2-5; the D gene is possibly TRBD1 (5 bases). The germline V and J ends were trimmed by 1 base and 6 bases, with 12 bases remaining between them. This CDR3 has 13 amino acids. Per the germline V gene, CDR1 is DFQATT and CDR2 is SNEGSKA (reference sequence).

The chain joins TRBV3-1 to TRBJ2-7; TRBD1 matches at 9 bases. Germline trimming cut 5 bases from V and 6 bases from J; bases unmatched to any gene: 5. The CDR3 covers 13 residues. Germline V gene lookup returns CDR1 LGHDT and CDR2 YNNKEL (reference sequence). The CDR3 DNA reads TGTGCCAGCAGCTCCCGGGACAGGGCCGAGCAGTACTTC. Encoded protein: CASSSRDRAEQYF.

This chain links TRBV7-2 with TRBJ2-7, with D possibly being TRBD1 (6 bases). Per germline, CDR1 SGHTA and CDR2 FQGNSA. V gave up 1 base and J gave up 2 bases, with 12 bases separating them. This CDR3 comprises 15 residues. This chain's CDR3 is CASSLGWTVAYEQYF. The CDR3, as DNA: TGTGCCAGCAGCTTAGGATGGACAGTGGCCTACGAGCAGTACTTC.

The chain recombines TRBV2 with TRBJ1-2, with a weak D call TRBD1 (5 bases). The V end was cut by 4 bases, the J end by 8 bases, with 17 bases between. CDR3 length: 14 residues. Germline CDR1 SNHLY, CDR2 FYNNEI. The CDR3: CASSGGGSDRGYTF. The DNA for the CDR3 is TGTGCCAGCAGTGGGGGGGGATCGGATCGGGGCTACACCTTC.

The chain combines TRBV20-1 with TRBJ1-5; 7 bases map to TRBD1. With 1 base clipped from V and 2 bases from J, the junction kept 5 bases outside the gene matches. This CDR3 is built from 15 residues. Germline CDR1 and CDR2: DFQATT and SNEGSKA (reference sequence). The CDR3 coding sequence is TGCAGTGCTAGAGGGGGAGGGGGCGGCAATCAGCCCCAGCATTTT. Its translation is CSARGGGGGNQPQHF.

The chain employs TRBV21-1 and TRBJ2-7; the D call in the table, TRBD1, was not verified against the DNA. TRBV21-1 has pseudogene status. The CDR3 loop spans 16 amino acids. CDR3 amino acids: CASSKVGAKKCCEQYF. CDR3 in DNA: TGTGCCAGCAGCAAAGTGGGGGCGAAGAAGTGCTGCGAGCAGTACTTC.

The rearrangement uses TRBV10-3 and TRBJ1-5; 8 nucleotides match TRBD1. Germline CDR1 ENHRY, CDR2 SYGVKD. V was clipped by 5 bases and J by 3 bases; unmatched bases: 6. The CDR3 runs to 15 residues. CDR3 bases: TGTGCCATCAGTCCCGACAGGGGAAACAATCAGCCCCAGCATTTT. It translates to CAISPDRGNNQPQHF.

DNA of the CDR3: TGTGCCAGCAGCTTAGCCGGGGGAGCTAACTATGGCTACACCTTC. This encodes CASSLAGGANYGYTF. The V and J genes are TRBV7-8 and TRBJ1-2; TRBD1 is a possible D gene (5 bases). V lost 0 bases and J lost 0, with 8 bases in between. The CDR3 contains 15 residues. Germline V gene sequence: CDR1 SGHVS, CDR2 FQNEAQ.

The sample holds a few counts of this clonotype. The chain is built from TRBV27 and TRBJ1-5; 7 nucleotides match TRBD1. Looked up from germline, CDR1 is MNHEY and CDR2 is SMNVEV (reference sequence). The CDR3 loop spans 13 amino acids. The trim removed 5 bases at V and 5 bases at J, leaving 3 bases unmatched. The CDR3 nucleotides are TGTGCCAGCAGTCAACAGGGGCATCAGCCCCAGCATTTT. Translation gives CASSQQGHQPQHF.

The V and J genes are TRBV4-2 and TRBJ2-7; no reliable D call. CDR1 and CDR2 (germline): LGHNA, YNFKEQ. Between the trimmed V and J ends, which lost 0 bases and 1 base, there was a span of 13 bases. The CDR3 has 16 residues. DNA for the CDR3: TGTGCCAGCAGCCAAGATATGGCAGGAGCTTCCTACGAGCAGTACTTC. Translating it yields CASSQDMAGASYEQYF.

This clonotype has more than one count but fewer than ten. V and J are TRBV12-3 or TRBV12-4 and TRBJ1-5; no clear D gene. The V end was cut by 4 bases, the J end by 7 bases, with 8 bases between. The CDR3 extends over 12 amino acids. The CDR3: CASSWVDQPQHF. The CDR3 coding sequence is TGTGCCAGCAGTTGGGTCGACCAGCCCCAGCATTTT.

The chain employs TRBV28 and TRBJ2-2; D gene ambiguous. This CDR3 spans 16 amino acids. Germline V gene data show CDR1 as MDHEN and CDR2 as SYDVKM. V gave up 3 bases and J gave up 5 bases, with 16 bases separating them. The CDR3 region has the DNA TGTGCCAGCAGTTTGGGGTCCGGCGGACCGACCGGGGAGCTGTTTTTT. This encodes CASSLGSGGPTGELFF. The full variable domain, rest sourced from reference TRBV28 and TRBJ2-2, is DVKVTQSSRYLVKRTGEKVFLECVQDMDHENMFWYRQDPGLGLRLIYFSYDVKMKEKGDIPEGYSVSREKKERFSLILESASTNQTSMYLCASSLGSGGPTGELFFGEGSRLTVL.